This TCR beta chain was recorded in a study of Graves' ophthalmopathy and Graves' hyperthyroidism. Findings and limits, study-wide: In blood appeared most of the expanded thyroid clonotypes whose frequency exceeded 0.001.

This clonotype was detected many times. What it binds is not known. The V and J ends lost 1 base and 2 bases, in that order; junction bases with no gene match: 3. The CDR3 consists of 15 residues. Germline CDR1 SGHTA, CDR2 FQGNSA. RNA transcripts were the source from which TCR beta CDR3 regions were amplified. Second-round multiplex PCR followed a first-round RT-PCR using HTBI primers. TCRdb fed the multiplex PCR reads into MiXCR, producing one record per CDR3 protein. The top ten hold 11% of the sample, which has over a million distinct CDR3 sequences, about 35% seen once. This chain links TRBV7-2 with TRBJ2-7; 9 bases match TRBD2. This sequence originates from an adult man with Graves' hyperthyroidism. The specimen sequenced was peripheral blood or thyroid tissue (not recorded which). CDR3 amino acids: CASSLVAGATYEQYF. Here the CDR3 DNA reads TGTGCCAGCAGCTTAGTAGCGGGGGCCACCTACGAGCAGTACTTC.